The next 27 T cell receptor beta chains were all read from a single sample in a study of T cells in Graves' hyperthyroidism and ophthalmopathy. Regions amplified from RNA transcripts were the TCR beta CDR3 regions. The HTBI primer set drove a first-round RT-PCR of the TCR CDR3. A single record per CDR3 protein comes from TCRdb applying MiXCR to the multiplex PCR reads. The sample lists hundreds of thousands of distinct CDR3 sequences, 14% seen once, with more than 11% in the top ten. The sequencing sample was made of blood. The receptors stem from a woman in her forties with Graves' hyperthyroidism.

This clonotype was counted at least ten times. The chain joins TRBV2 to TRBJ1-2, with 9 bases matching TRBD1. J gave up 5 bases and V 5 bases, and 3 bases lay outside the gene matches. CDR1 is SNHLY and CDR2 is FYNNEI in the germline V gene. The CDR3 runs to 13 residues. CDR3 bases: TGTGCCAGCAGTTACGGACAGGGGTATGGCTACACCTTC. Translating it yields CASSYGQGYGYTF.

This clonotype was seen many times. This chain uses TRBV5-1 with TRBJ1-3, with D possibly TRBD1 on 5 matching bases. Germline loops: CDR1 SGHRS, CDR2 YFSETQ. The CDR3 contains 19 residues. Trimming left V 0 bases short and J 0 bases short, with 19 bases between. CDR3 coding DNA: TGCGCCAGCAGCTTGGGGGACGAGCGGATCCTAAGCTCTGGAAACACCATATATTTT. It encodes CASSLGDERILSSGNTIYF.

This clonotype was recorded many times. V and J are TRBV7-6 and TRBJ2-3; TRBD2 aligns across 7 bases. The trim removed 0 bases at V and 2 bases at J, leaving 5 bases unmatched. The CDR3 contains 16 residues. The germline CDR1 and CDR2 sequences are SGHVS and FNYEAQ. This CDR3 reads CASSLAGGSYTDTQYF. CDR3 sequence (DNA): TGTGCCAGCAGCTTAGCAGGCGGGAGTTACACAGATACGCAGTATTTT.

This chain uses TRBV20-1 with TRBJ2-7; 9 nucleotides line up with TRBD1. With V trimmed by 1 base and J by 2 bases, 6 bases remained unmatched. The CDR3 has 15 amino acids. Germline-derived CDR1 and CDR2 are DFQATT and SNEGSKA (reference sequence). The CDR3 here is CSARVPGQGPYEQYF. The CDR3 nucleotides are TGCAGTGCTAGAGTCCCGGGACAGGGTCCCTACGAGCAGTACTTC.

J is TRBJ2-2 and V is TRBV30, with TRBD2 identical over 9 bases. V lost 5 bases, J lost 8 bases, and 15 bases stayed unmatched. Germline values: CDR1 GTSNPN, CDR2 SVGIG (reference sequence). The CDR3 runs to 16 residues. Here the CDR3 reads CAWGTPFSGSRGELFF. For the CDR3, the DNA is TGTGCCTGGGGTACTCCTTTTAGCGGGAGCAGGGGGGAGCTGTTTTTT.

This clonotype was recorded at least ten times. V and J are TRBV29-1 and TRBJ2-1; TRBD2 aligns across 15 bases. CDR3 length: 18 residues. Germline V gene sequence: CDR1 SQVTM, CDR2 ANQGSEA. Germline trimming cut 4 bases from V and 8 bases from J; bases unmatched to any gene: 15. CDR3: CSVVRTSGRVRTGHEQFF. In nucleotides, the CDR3 is TGCAGCGTTGTAAGGACTAGCGGGAGGGTACGGACAGGGCATGAGCAGTTCTTC.

This clonotype was found a few times. V gene TRBV6-1 combines with J gene TRBJ2-7, with D hard to call. This CDR3 region has 13 residues. Germline V gene data show CDR1 as MNHNS and CDR2 as SASEGT. V was shortened by 3 bases and J by 3 bases, with 9 bases between the two germline ends. In nucleotides, the CDR3 is TGTGCCAGCAGTGAGTTGGTTGTCTACGAGCAGTACTTC. Translating it yields CASSELVVYEQYF.

This clonotype was seen ten or more times. This chain joins TRBV6-2 or TRBV6-3 and TRBJ1-2; TRBD1 is a possible D gene (5 bases). CDR3 size: 16 residues. The V end was cut by 5 bases, the J end by 4 bases, with 20 bases between. Per the germline V gene, CDR1 is MNHEY and CDR2 is SVGEGT. CDR3 protein: CASSTPVGRGSYGYTF. The CDR3 bases are TGTGCCAGCAGTACCCCCGTGGGAAGGGGATCCTATGGCTACACCTTC.

This clonotype has ten or more counts. The V and J genes are TRBV11-2 and TRBJ1-1; no clear D gene. V lost 7 bases, J lost 4 bases, and 10 bases lay in between. Germline V gives CDR1 SGHAT, CDR2 FQNNGV. The CDR3 spans 12 residues. The CDR3 DNA reads TGTGCCAGCACCAAGGTTGGCACTGAAGCTTTCTTT. It is translated as CASTKVGTEAFF.

At least ten counts were recorded for this clonotype. The rearrangement joins TRBV20-1 to TRBJ2-5; D gene unclear. Deletions cut 0 bases from V and 2 bases from J, with 13 bases between. CDR1 and CDR2 (germline): DFQATT, SNEGSKA (reference sequence). There are 15 residues in the CDR3. Here the CDR3 DNA reads TGCAGTGCTAGAGATCACGGGTTAGCACAAGAGACCCAGTACTTC. Its protein is CSARDHGLAQETQYF.

This clonotype was counted many times. The chain couples TRBV5-1 to TRBJ2-3; unclear D gene. Germline V gives CDR1 SGHRS, CDR2 YFSETQ. This CDR3 region has 12 residues. Between the trimmed V and J ends, which lost 1 base and 5 bases, there was a span of 5 bases. The CDR3 DNA is TGCGCCAGCAGCTTGAATCAAGATACGCAGTATTTT. This sequence encodes CASSLNQDTQYF.

This chain connects TRBV30 to TRBJ1-1; 7 nucleotides line up with TRBD1. After removal of 5 bases from V and 4 bases from J, the junction contained 10 bases not matched to a gene. This CDR3 is built from 14 residues. Germline values: CDR1 GTSNPN, CDR2 SVGIG (reference sequence). DNA for the CDR3: TGTGCCTGGCACGAGGACAGGACAGGCACTGAAGCTTTCTTT. Protein: CAWHEDRTGTEAFF.

This clonotype was counted a few times. V usage is TRBV24-1 and J usage is TRBJ2-7; 7 nucleotides match TRBD1. The CDR3 totals 13 residues. After removal of 5 bases from V and 4 bases from J, the junction contained 4 bases not matched to a gene. Germline CDR1 is KGHDR and CDR2 is SFDVKD. CDR3 loop: CATSGDREYEQYF. The CDR3 nucleotides are TGTGCCACCAGTGGGGACAGAGAATACGAGCAGTACTTC.

This clonotype was recorded many times. The chain links TRBV5-1 to TRBJ2-2; the D gene is possibly TRBD1 (6 bases). Deletions cut 0 bases from V and 1 base from J, with 7 bases between. The CDR3 has 15 residues. Germline CDR1 SGHRS, CDR2 YFSETQ. The CDR3 spells CASSLETGNTGELFF. The CDR3, as DNA: TGCGCCAGCAGCTTGGAGACAGGGAACACCGGGGAGCTGTTTTTT.

This clonotype was detected ten times or more. The chain carries TRBV3-1 and TRBJ2-7; the match to TRBD2 covers 10 bases. This CDR3 comprises 16 residues. J gave up 5 bases and V 5 bases, and 12 bases lay outside the gene matches. Germline V gene sequence: CDR1 LGHDT, CDR2 YNNKEL (reference sequence). The CDR3: CASSGRLAGGRDEQYF. As DNA, the CDR3 is TGTGCCAGCAGCGGCCGACTAGCGGGTGGACGGGACGAGCAGTACTTC.

This clonotype was counted at least ten times. This chain connects TRBV28 to TRBJ2-7, with 13 nucleotides matching TRBD2. V gave up 5 bases and J gave up 3 bases; unmatched junction bases: 16. CDR3 length equals 19 residues. Germline V gives CDR1 MDHEN, CDR2 SYDVKM. In DNA, the CDR3 is TGTGCCAGCAGTCCCGCCGGGACTAGCGGGACCCGAAGTCTCTACGAGCAGTACTTC. It encodes CASSPAGTSGTRSLYEQYF. The entire variable domain, with the rest obtained from reference TRBV28 and TRBJ2-7, is as follows: DVKVTQSSRYLVKRTGEKVFLECVQDMDHENMFWYRQDPGLGLRLIYFSYDVKMKEKGDIPEGYSVSREKKERFSLILESASTNQTSMYLCASSPAGTSGTRSLYEQYFGPGTRLTVT.

This clonotype was observed a handful of times. This rearrangement joins TRBV15 to TRBJ2-7; 9 nucleotides match TRBD1. The CDR3 has 15 residues. From germline, CDR1 is LNHNV and CDR2 YYDKDF (reference sequence). V dropped 1 base and J dropped 4; count of bases not matched to a gene: 5. CDR3 loop: CATSRGGTGSYEQYF. DNA for the CDR3: TGTGCCACCAGCAGAGGAGGGACAGGGTCTTACGAGCAGTACTTC.

V is TRBV27 and J is TRBJ2-6, with 8 bases lining up with TRBD1. With 6 bases clipped from V and 0 bases from J, the junction kept 4 bases outside the gene matches. CDR1 is MNHEY and CDR2 is SMNVEV in the germline V gene (reference sequence). This CDR3 is built from 16 residues. The CDR3 loop reads CASRRTGSSGANVLTF. The CDR3 DNA reads as TGTGCCAGCAGACGGACAGGGAGCTCTGGGGCCAACGTCCTGACTTTC.

This clonotype was observed at least ten times. CDR3 sequence (DNA): TGTGCCAGCAGCCTCCGGGACGTAAATGAGCAGTTCTTC. This sequence encodes CASSLRDVNEQFF. This sequence joins TRBV11-2 and TRBJ2-1; the D call may be TRBD1 or TRBD2 (5 bases each). CDR3 size: 13 residues. Trimming pared 5 bases from V and 7 bases from J, leaving 12 bases between. Germline values: CDR1 SGHAT, CDR2 FQNNGV.

This clonotype was observed many times. The chain carries TRBV24-1 and TRBJ1-1, with D unresolved. The germline CDR1 and CDR2 sequences are KGHDR and SFDVKD. This CDR3 is 13 amino acids long. V was shortened by 6 bases and J by 1 base, with 8 bases between the two germline ends. Written as DNA, the CDR3 is TGTGCCACCAGTTGGGGAAAGAACACTGAAGCTTTCTTT. Amino acid sequence: CATSWGKNTEAFF.

This clonotype was counted at least ten times. The DNA of the CDR3 is TGCGCCAGCAGCTTGGGGGACCATTCCACAGATACGCAGTATTTT. Its translation is CASSLGDHSTDTQYF. The rearrangement uses TRBV5-1 and TRBJ2-3; D possibly uses TRBD1 or TRBD2 (5 bases each). Germline V gives CDR1 SGHRS, CDR2 YFSETQ. This CDR3 region has 15 residues. V shed 0 bases and J shed 2 bases, with 10 bases lying between them.

This clonotype was seen more than once but under ten times. The V and J genes are TRBV6-1 and TRBJ2-3; D gene uncertain. CDR3 length equals 15 residues. The ends were cut back, 1 base at V and 2 bases at J, with 10 bases in the middle. The germline V gene has CDR1 MNHNS and CDR2 SASEGT. CDR3 sequence: CASSEGLTDTDTQYF. The CDR3 region has the DNA TGTGCCAGCAGTGAAGGTTTAACAGACACAGATACGCAGTATTTT.

Ten or more counts support this clonotype. The chain carries TRBV2 and TRBJ2-1; tentative D call: TRBD1 (6 bases). The V end lost 6 bases, the J end lost 9 bases, and 15 bases lay between the germline ends. Germline values: CDR1 SNHLY, CDR2 FYNNEI. This CDR3 region has 13 residues. CDR3 bases: TGTGCCAGCAGCTCTGAGGGGGATAGTGAGCAGTTCTTC. This gives the protein CASSSEGDSEQFF.

This clonotype was found many times. The chain links TRBV29-1 to TRBJ2-7, with a weak D call TRBD2 (6 bases). The CDR3 runs to 14 residues. The ends were cut back, 7 bases at V and 1 base at J, with 17 bases in the middle. Germline values: CDR1 SQVTM, CDR2 ANQGSEA. The chain's CDR3 is CSGLDPGASYEQYF. CDR3 bases: TGCAGCGGACTAGACCCCGGGGCATCCTACGAGCAGTACTTC.

Note on this clonotype: A read error may be the cause here, since a much bigger clone is one base away. The rearrangement links TRBV5-1 to TRBJ1-6, with a weak D call TRBD1 (5 bases). This CDR3 comprises 15 residues. Germline V gives CDR1 SGHRS, CDR2 YFSETQ. Here the CDR3 reads CASSLGRGYNSPPHF. In nucleotides, the CDR3 is TGCGCCAGCAGCTTGGGACGGGGGTATAATTCACCCCCCCACTTT.

This clonotype came up a few times. The J gene is TRBJ1-2, the V gene TRBV6-1; 7 bases align to TRBD1. J gave up 0 bases and V 6 bases, and 10 bases lay outside the gene matches. The CDR3 extends over 16 amino acids. Looked up from germline, CDR1 is MNHNS and CDR2 is SASEGT. The DNA for the CDR3 is TGTGCCAGCAGAGCTACAGGGGATTCGGCTAACTATGGCTACACCTTC. Translating it yields CASRATGDSANYGYTF.

The chain employs TRBV18 and TRBJ1-1; perhaps TRBD1 as D (6 bases). CDR3 length equals 16 residues. V was cut by 3 bases and J by 4 bases, with 18 bases left in between. The germline gives CDR1 KGHSH, CDR2 LQKENI. CDR3 residues: CASSPRGAGFGTEAFF. Written as DNA, the CDR3 is TGTGCCAGCTCACCTCGGGGGGCTGGTTTCGGCACTGAAGCTTTCTTT.